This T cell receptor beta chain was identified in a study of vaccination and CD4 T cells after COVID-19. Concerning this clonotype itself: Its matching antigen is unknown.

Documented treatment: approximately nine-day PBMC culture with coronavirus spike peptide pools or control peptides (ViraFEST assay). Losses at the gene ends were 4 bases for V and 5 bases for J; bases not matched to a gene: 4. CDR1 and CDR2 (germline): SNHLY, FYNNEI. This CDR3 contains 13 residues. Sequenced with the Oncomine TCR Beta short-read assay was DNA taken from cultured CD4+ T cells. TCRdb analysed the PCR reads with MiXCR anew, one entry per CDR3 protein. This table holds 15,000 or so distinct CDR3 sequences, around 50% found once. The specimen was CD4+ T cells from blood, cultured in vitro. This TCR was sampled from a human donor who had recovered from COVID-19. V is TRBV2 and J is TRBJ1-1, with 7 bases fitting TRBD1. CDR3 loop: CASSGRGRTEAFF. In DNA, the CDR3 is TGTGCCAGCAGTGGGAGGGGGCGGACTGAAGCTTTCTTT.